This T cell receptor beta chain originates from a study of control samples from healthy donors and cancer patients. Repertoires were generated with immunoSEQ multiplex PCR, while TCRdb's copy carries only in-frame clones and drops some. The sample contains 100,000 to 150,000 clones, roughly 88% of which appear only once. This CDR3 region has 15 residues. Germline loops: CDR1 MDHEN, CDR2 SYDVKM. V lost 3 bases and J lost 1, with 10 bases in between. The source is a man in his forties or fifties in good health. Input material: blood. The chain couples TRBV28 to TRBJ1-3; D is perhaps TRBD1 (5 bases). CDR3 bases: TGTGCCAGCAGTTTTTCTGCAGGGTCTGGAAACACCATATATTTT. This encodes CASSFSAGSGNTIYF. The full variable domain, with the rest looked up from reference TRBV28 and TRBJ1-3, is DVKVTQSSRYLVKRTGEKVFLECVQDMDHENMFWYRQDPGLGLRLIYFSYDVKMKEKGDIPEGYSVSREKKERFSLILESASTNQTSMYLCASSFSAGSGNTIYFGEGSWLTVV.